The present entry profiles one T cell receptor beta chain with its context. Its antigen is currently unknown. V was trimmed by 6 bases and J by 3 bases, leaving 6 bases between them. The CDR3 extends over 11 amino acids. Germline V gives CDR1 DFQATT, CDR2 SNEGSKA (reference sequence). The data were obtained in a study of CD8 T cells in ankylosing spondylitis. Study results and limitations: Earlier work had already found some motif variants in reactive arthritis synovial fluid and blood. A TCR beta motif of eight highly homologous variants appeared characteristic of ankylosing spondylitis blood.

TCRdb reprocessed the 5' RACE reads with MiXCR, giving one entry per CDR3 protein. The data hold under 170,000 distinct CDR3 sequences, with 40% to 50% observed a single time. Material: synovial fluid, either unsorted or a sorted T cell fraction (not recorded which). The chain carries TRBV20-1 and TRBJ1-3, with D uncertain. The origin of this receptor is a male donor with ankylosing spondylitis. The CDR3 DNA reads TGCAGTGCAGAGTTTGGAAACACCATATATTTT. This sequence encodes CSAEFGNTIYF.